This T cell receptor (beta chain) was captured in a study of T cells after yellow fever vaccination. Study-wide findings and caveats: Researchers cautioned that FACS-sorted repertoires could harbor abundant clonotypes contaminating from the bulk population.

Only a few counts were recorded for this clonotype. Antigen specificity is unknown. TCRdb re-called the 5' RACE reads through MiXCR, storing one row per CDR3 protein. Among fewer than 450,000 distinct CDR3 sequences listed, roughly 7.5% were seen once. The source material was PBMCs, sampled roughly seven weeks after the first yellow fever vaccination. The sequence was collected from a young man who received the YFV17D yellow fever vaccine.

The CDR3 reads CASSFLGGQGAAGYTF. CDR3 nucleotide sequence: TGTGCCAGCAGCTTTTTGGGGGGACAGGGGGCTGCCGGCTACACCTTC. The chain joins TRBV7-2 to TRBJ1-2, with 12 bases aligning to TRBD1. The CDR3 runs 16 residues. V shed 3 bases and J 8 bases; nucleotides not matched to a gene: 10. Germline V gene sequence: CDR1 SGHTA, CDR2 FQGNSA.